These 24 T cell receptor beta chains were all obtained from the same sample, sequenced in a study of blood T cell repertoires in COVID-19. Produced via immunoSEQ multiplex PCR; TCRdb's table is partial and in-frame only. The table has fewer than 200,000 clones, approximately 86% seen once. Specimen: peripheral blood. These receptors were taken from a man aged 40-49 years with active or convalescent COVID-19.

The chain uses TRBV5-1 and TRBJ2-2, with D maybe TRBD1 (6 bases). This CDR3 is built from 17 residues. The ends were cut back, 0 bases at V and 0 bases at J, with 12 bases in the middle. Germline V gene data show CDR1 as SGHRS and CDR2 as YFSETQ. The CDR3 loop is CASSLAGVLANTGELFF. For the CDR3, the DNA is TGCGCCAGCAGCTTGGCAGGGGTCCTTGCGAACACCGGGGAGCTGTTTTTT.

This chain joins TRBV28 and TRBJ2-3; no clear D gene. V was shortened by 1 base and J by 1 base, with 6 bases between the two germline ends. CDR1 and CDR2 (germline): MDHEN, SYDVKM. The CDR3 runs 14 residues. The CDR3 region is CASSLSQGTDTQYF. CDR3 coding DNA: TGTGCCAGCAGTTTATCCCAGGGCACAGATACGCAGTATTTT.

The rearrangement links TRBV28 to TRBJ2-5; TRBD2 aligns across 8 bases. The germline CDR1 and CDR2 sequences are MDHEN and SYDVKM. There are 13 residues in the CDR3. The V gene end was trimmed by 2 bases and the J gene end by 5 bases; junction bases not matched to a gene: 1. CDR3 residues: CASSLAGGETQYF. As DNA, the CDR3 is TGTGCCAGCAGTTTAGCGGGGGGCGAGACCCAGTACTTC. The full variable domain, its missing parts supplied by reference TRBV28 and TRBJ2-5, is DVKVTQSSRYLVKRTGEKVFLECVQDMDHENMFWYRQDPGLGLRLIYFSYDVKMKEKGDIPEGYSVSREKKERFSLILESASTNQTSMYLCASSLAGGETQYFGPGTRLLVL.

The rearrangement links TRBV6-5 to TRBJ2-3; D may be TRBD1 (6 bases). The CDR3 contains 14 residues. The V end was cut by 4 bases, the J end by 3 bases, with 11 bases between. Germline CDR1 is MNHEY and CDR2 is SVGAGI. The CDR3 loop is CASSWGLVTDTQYF. CDR3 bases: TGTGCCAGCAGTTGGGGGCTGGTAACAGATACGCAGTATTTT.

The DNA for the CDR3 is TGCAGTGCTAGTCGGCAGGGTATCTACGAGCAGTACTTC. Amino acid sequence: CSASRQGIYEQYF. The J gene is TRBJ2-7, the V gene TRBV20-1, with D possibly being TRBD1 (5 bases). Trimming left V 3 bases short and J 3 bases short, with 12 bases between. There are 13 residues in the CDR3. The germline CDR1 and CDR2 sequences are DFQATT and SNEGSKA (reference sequence).

The gene calls are TRBV4-3 and TRBJ1-6, with TRBD1 matching 8 bases. Losses at the gene ends were 0 bases for V and 10 bases for J; bases not matched to a gene: 8. Germline V gene lookup returns CDR1 LGHNA and CDR2 YSLEER. The CDR3 is made up of 16 amino acids. Written as DNA, the CDR3 is TGCGCCAGCAGCCAAGAGTTTGGCAGGGGGCGATCACCCCTCCACTTT. Residues: CASSQEFGRGRSPLHF.

This clone was detected only once. The chain carries TRBV5-1 and TRBJ2-3; TRBD1 is a possible D gene (6 bases). CDR3 length: 15 residues. CDR1 SGHRS and CDR2 YFSETQ come from the germline V gene. The germline V and J ends were trimmed by 3 bases and 2 bases, with 13 bases remaining between them. The CDR3 nucleotides are TGCGCCAGCAGCTCCAGGTCAGGGGCCACAGATACGCAGTATTTT. It encodes CASSSRSGATDTQYF.

V usage is TRBV27 and J usage is TRBJ2-5; a weak D match, TRBD2 (5 bases). V was clipped by 4 bases and J by 4 bases, with 25 bases between them. The CDR3 extends over 18 amino acids. Germline V gene data show CDR1 as MNHEY and CDR2 as SMNVEV (reference sequence). This CDR3 is CASSSRTSRTSLGETQYF. The CDR3 coding sequence is TGTGCCAGCAGTTCACGCACGTCCCGCACTAGTCTTGGAGAGACCCAGTACTTC.

This clone was seen a handful of times. The chain couples TRBV4-3 to TRBJ1-2; TRBD1 aligns across 8 bases. CDR1 and CDR2 (germline): LGHNA, YSLEER. Losses at the gene ends were 6 bases for V and 8 bases for J; bases not matched to a gene: 8. CDR3 length: 13 residues. CDR3 amino acids: CASSTTGGRGYTF. DNA of the CDR3: TGCGCCAGCAGTACTACAGGGGGTCGGGGCTACACCTTC.

The chain is built from TRBV5-1 and TRBJ1-1, with D possibly being TRBD1 (5 bases). Looked up from germline, CDR1 is SGHRS and CDR2 is YFSETQ. Deletions cut 3 bases from V and 11 bases from J, with 14 bases between. This CDR3 comprises 12 residues. The CDR3 sequence: CASSWGEGVAFF. The CDR3 bases are TGCGCCAGCAGCTGGGGGGAAGGGGTGGCTTTCTTT.

V is TRBV5-1 and J is TRBJ1-3; perhaps TRBD1 as D (6 bases). This CDR3 region has 15 residues. The V gene lost 3 bases and the J gene lost 2 bases, with 12 bases spanning the gap. CDR1 and CDR2 (germline): SGHRS, YFSETQ. The chain's CDR3 is CASSSGTNTGNTIYF. The CDR3 DNA is TGCGCCAGCAGCTCCGGGACAAATACTGGAAACACCATATATTTT.

CDR3 sequence (DNA): TGTGCCAGCAGCCAGATGTCAGGGGCGAGGGGCACTGAAGCTTTCTTT. Translated: CASSQMSGARGTEAFF. The chain uses TRBV5-4 and TRBJ1-1; possibly TRBD1 for D (6 bases). Germline-derived CDR1 and CDR2 are SGHNT and YYREEE (reference sequence). Trimming shortened V by 4 bases and J by 4 bases, and 20 bases separated the two germline ends. The CDR3 runs 16 residues.

Remarks on this clone: Other nucleotide sequences from this sample produce the same CDR3. The rearrangement links TRBV9 to TRBJ2-5; 8 nucleotides agree with TRBD1. V was pared by 2 bases and J by 4 bases, with 4 bases of the junction left unmatched. CDR1 is SGDLS, CDR2 YYNGEE, per germline. CDR3 size: 14 residues. The CDR3 spells CASSVGQGGETQYF. CDR3 coding DNA: TGTGCCAGCAGCGTCGGACAGGGTGGAGAGACCCAGTACTTC.

J is TRBJ2-5 and V is TRBV5-4; D gene unclear. The CDR3 is 13 residues long. The germline gives CDR1 SGHNT, CDR2 YYREEE (reference sequence). V shed 0 bases and J shed 5 bases, with 8 bases lying between them. The CDR3 sequence is CASSLGLEETQYF. In nucleotides, the CDR3 is TGTGCCAGCAGCTTGGGCCTCGAGGAGACCCAGTACTTC.

The V and J genes are TRBV10-3 and TRBJ2-7; TRBD2 is a possible D gene (5 bases). V lost 6 bases, J lost 4 bases, and 10 bases lay in between. Germline assignment: CDR1 ENHRY and CDR2 SYGVKD. There are 12 residues in the CDR3. Here the CDR3 reads CAISGDLYEQYF. Written as DNA, the CDR3 is TGTGCCATCAGCGGGGATTTATACGAGCAGTACTTC.

This clone has more than one count but fewer than ten. The V call is TRBV7-9, the J call TRBJ1-1, with D perhaps TRBD1 (6 bases). Germline loops: CDR1 SEHNR, CDR2 FQNEAQ (reference sequence). The CDR3 length is 15 residues. The V gene lost 4 bases and the J gene lost 1 base, with 13 bases spanning the gap. The DNA of the CDR3 is TGTGCCAGCAGCTCGACAGACAGGCAGAACACTGAAGCTTTCTTT. Protein: CASSSTDRQNTEAFF.

The chain is built from TRBV29-1 and TRBJ1-2, with 12 bases identical to TRBD1. The CDR3 runs to 13 residues. V was clipped by 6 bases and J by 8 bases; unmatched bases: 7. Germline CDR1 reads SQVTM; CDR2 reads ANQGSEA. This CDR3 is CSVPGQGALGYTF. DNA for the CDR3: TGCAGCGTACCGGGACAGGGGGCTCTCGGCTACACCTTC. Drawing the rest from reference TRBV29-1 and TRBJ1-2, the complete variable domain is SAVISQKPSRDICQRGTSLTIQCQVDSQVTMMFWYRQQPGQSLTLIATANQGSEATYESGFVIDKFPISRPNLTFSTLTVSNMSPEDSSIYLCSVPGQGALGYTFGSGTRLTVV.

This clone was recorded only once. This rearrangement joins TRBV7-3 to TRBJ2-3; D may be TRBD2 (5 bases). V dropped 5 bases and J dropped 2 bases, with 8 bases sitting between them. The germline V gene has CDR1 SGHTA and CDR2 FQGTGA. The CDR3 has 13 amino acids. In DNA form, the CDR3 reads TGTGCCAGCAGCGGGGAGAACACAGATACGCAGTATTTT. Protein: CASSGENTDTQYF.

The chain combines TRBV11-3 with TRBJ2-7, with 7 positions matching TRBD1. Trimming removed 0 bases from V and 4 bases from J; junction bases left unmatched: 12. This CDR3 is built from 17 residues. The germline CDR1 and CDR2 sequences are SGHNT and YENEEA. The CDR3 reads CASSLDRKETGLYEQYF. The CDR3 coding sequence is TGTGCCAGCAGCTTAGATCGGAAGGAGACAGGGTTGTACGAGCAGTACTTC. The full variable domain, with the rest looked up from reference TRBV11-3 and TRBJ2-7, is EAGVVQSPRYKIIEKKQPVAFWCNPISGHNTLYWYLQNLGQGPELLIRYENEEAVDDSQLPKDRFSAERLKGVDSTLKIQPAELGDSAVYLCASSLDRKETGLYEQYFGPGTRLTVT.

The chain combines TRBV19 with TRBJ2-1; 7 bases map to TRBD1. CDR3 length: 17 residues. The V gene's germline CDR1 is LNHDA and CDR2 SQIVND (reference sequence). After removal of 2 bases from V and 0 bases from J, the junction contained 7 bases not matched to a gene. CDR3 DNA: TGTGCCAGTAGTATATTCCCATCAGGGGGCTCCTACAATGAGCAGTTCTTC. It translates to CASSIFPSGGSYNEQFF.

CDR3: CASSEGNTEAFF. The CDR3 DNA follows: TGTGCCAGCAGTGAGGGGAACACTGAAGCTTTCTTT. The chain links TRBV28 to TRBJ1-1; no reliable D call. This CDR3 is 12 amino acids long. Germline V gene data show CDR1 as MDHEN and CDR2 as SYDVKM. The germline V and J ends were trimmed by 5 bases and 1 base, with 5 bases remaining between them.

The rearrangement uses TRBV9 and TRBJ2-7; D possibly corresponds to TRBD1 (6 bases). The CDR3 is 15 residues long. Trimming left V 3 bases short and J 4 bases short, with 17 bases between. Per germline, CDR1 SGDLS and CDR2 YYNGEE. The CDR3 region is CASSAMDSGLYEQYF. The CDR3 region has the DNA TGTGCCAGCAGCGCCATGGACAGTGGACTTTACGAGCAGTACTTC.

This sequence joins TRBV6-5 and TRBJ1-5; 10 bases agree with TRBD1. Germline values: CDR1 MNHEY, CDR2 SVGAGI. CDR3 length equals 15 residues. V shed 6 bases, J shed 6 bases, and the junction held 8 bases outside the gene matches. CDR3 loop: CASSPGQGLFQPQHF. The DNA for the CDR3 is TGTGCCAGCAGCCCGGGACAGGGGCTCTTTCAGCCCCAGCATTTT.

This clone was detected only once. The rearrangement joins TRBV4-1 to TRBJ1-1; D perhaps matches TRBD1 (6 bases). The CDR3 has 16 amino acids. Germline lookup yields CDR1 MGHRA and CDR2 YSYEKL. The V end lost 3 bases, the J end lost 1 base, and 15 bases lay between the germline ends. In DNA form, the CDR3 reads TGCGCCAGCAGCCATGCCACAGGGTATGGGAACACTGAAGCTTTCTTT. Translating gives CASSHATGYGNTEAFF.